This T cell receptor beta chain was obtained from a study of blood T cell repertoires in COVID-19. At the level of the study: The origin of the acute and convalescent COVID-19 samples was the United States, Italy and Spain. The cDNA or gDNA used as material had been derived from T cells, B-cell-depleted T cells, or PBMCs.

Germline CDR1 LNHDA, CDR2 SQIVND (reference sequence). The CDR3 sequence is 16 residues long. V gave up 5 bases and J gave up 6 bases; unmatched junction bases: 7. Method: immunoSEQ multiplex PCR; TCRdb's copy keeps in-frame clones and lacks some. Of about 220,000 clones in the sample, 90% are singletons; the top ten hold about 15%. The chain is built from TRBV19 and TRBJ2-2, with TRBD2 matching over 12 bases. The sample was PBMCs or T cells enriched from blood (not recorded which). The receptor was derived from a young man who had been exposed to COVID-19. CDR3 in amino acids: CASSPRTSGVSGELFF. For the CDR3, the DNA is TGTGCCAGTAGTCCCCGGACTAGCGGGGTTTCCGGGGAGCTGTTTTTT.